Presented here are 12 T cell receptor beta chains from one specimen sequenced in a study of T cell clonotyping in hematopoietic cell transplantation. The data were produced by immunoSEQ multiplex PCR, yet TCRdb's version contains in-frame clones alone and is incomplete. The sample holds about 9,300 clones, approximately 84% seen once. This material consisted of PBMCs, taken at the time of graft-versus-host disease after allogeneic stem cell transplant. The receptors here all came from a male patient over 55 who had an allogeneic stem cell transplant from an unrelated donor, so the T cells may come from the graft donor. Some clones in this sample may be carry-over from other donors' samples.

This clone came up a few times. This chain uses TRBV19 with TRBJ2-7; the match to TRBD2 covers 7 bases. V was clipped by 4 bases and J by 5 bases; unmatched bases: 8. Germline V lookup: CDR1 LNHDA, CDR2 SQIVND (reference sequence). This CDR3 has 14 residues. CDR3 DNA sequence: TGTGCCAGTAGTACACAACTAGCGAGCCACGAGCAGTACTTC. Translating it yields CASSTQLASHEQYF.

The CDR3 loop reads CASSYTPQSYGYTF. CDR3 coding DNA: TGTGCCAGCAGCTACACCCCACAGAGCTATGGCTACACCTTC. This chain uses TRBV6-5 with TRBJ1-2; D call uncertain. The length of the CDR3 is 14 residues. Per the germline V gene, CDR1 is MNHEY and CDR2 is SVGAGI. Trimming removed 6 bases from V and 4 bases from J, with 15 bases in between.

This rearrangement joins TRBV19 to TRBJ2-7; 12 nucleotides agree with TRBD2. With 4 bases clipped from V and 1 base from J, the junction kept 5 bases outside the gene matches. The CDR3 sequence is 16 residues long. Germline CDR1 LNHDA, CDR2 SQIVND (reference sequence). This CDR3 is CASSRRTSGVSYEQYF. The DNA for the CDR3 is TGTGCCAGTAGTAGACGGACTAGCGGGGTATCCTACGAGCAGTACTTC.

The CDR3 region has the DNA TGTGCCAGCAATACAGGGGCTGACACCGGGGAGCTGTTTTTT. Translating it yields CASNTGADTGELFF. V usage is TRBV6-5 and J usage is TRBJ2-2, with 7 bases aligning to TRBD1. CDR3 length equals 14 residues. V was clipped by 7 bases and J by 3 bases; unmatched bases: 5. Germline V lookup: CDR1 MNHEY, CDR2 SVGAGI.

This clone was seen a handful of times. The chain carries TRBV11-2 and TRBJ2-1; no clear D gene. CDR1 and CDR2 from the germline V gene are SGHAT and FQNNGV. The CDR3 has 15 residues. The germline V and J ends were trimmed by 0 bases and 3 bases, with 9 bases remaining between them. This CDR3 reads CASSLDTAYYNEQFF. The CDR3 DNA sequence: TGTGCCAGCAGCTTAGATACGGCTTACTACAATGAGCAGTTCTTC.

V gene TRBV19 combines with J gene TRBJ1-5; weak D call: TRBD1 (5 bases). The CDR3 runs to 14 residues. Germline V CDR1 and CDR2: LNHDA, SQIVND (reference sequence). The V end lost 2 bases, the J end lost 6 bases, and 11 bases lay between the germline ends. The CDR3 here is CASSITGGRQPQHF. The DNA of the CDR3 is TGTGCCAGTAGTATAACAGGTGGGCGTCAGCCCCAGCATTTT.

Here the CDR3 reads CASSLSGGTEAFF. In DNA form, the CDR3 reads TGTGCCAGCTCGTTATCAGGGGGCACTGAAGCTTTCTTT. The chain links TRBV7-6 to TRBJ1-1; TRBD1 agrees at 7 bases. Trimming took 8 bases from V and 4 from J; bases not matched to a gene: 7. This CDR3 has 13 residues. CDR1 and CDR2 from the germline V gene are SGHVS and FNYEAQ.

V usage is TRBV10-2 and J usage is TRBJ2-7; the D gene is possibly TRBD1 (5 bases). Trimming cost V 3 bases and J 3 bases, with 12 bases left between them. CDR1 is WSHSY, CDR2 SAAADI, per germline. This CDR3 spans 14 amino acids. This chain's CDR3 is CASSEGARVYEQYF. The CDR3 coding sequence is TGCGCCAGCAGTGAAGGCGCCAGGGTCTACGAGCAGTACTTC.

V is TRBV19 and J is TRBJ1-4; 9 bases line up with TRBD1. Germline V gene data show CDR1 as LNHDA and CDR2 as SQIVND (reference sequence). The trim removed 7 bases at V and 8 bases at J, leaving 11 bases unmatched. The CDR3 consists of 15 residues. This chain's CDR3 is CASTLRGTGNEKLFF. In DNA, the CDR3 is TGTGCCAGTACCTTAAGGGGGACAGGGAACGAAAAACTGTTTTTT. Supplemented by reference TRBV19 and TRBJ1-4, the full variable domain reads DGGITQSPKYLFRKEGQNVTLSCEQNLNHDAMYWYRQDPGQGLRLIYYSQIVNDFQKGDIAEGYSVSREKKESFPLTVTSAQKNPTAFYLCASTLRGTGNEKLFFGSGTQLSVL.

This chain connects TRBV27 to TRBJ2-7; 11 bases fit TRBD2. V shed 5 bases, J shed 3 bases, and the junction held 9 bases outside the gene matches. CDR1 and CDR2 from the germline V gene are MNHEY and SMNVEV (reference sequence). The CDR3 totals 16 residues. The CDR3 protein is CASSPATSGAIYEQYF. The CDR3 DNA follows: TGTGCCAGCAGTCCTGCGACTAGCGGGGCGATCTACGAGCAGTACTTC.

This chain links TRBV7-9 with TRBJ2-3, with a weak D call TRBD1 (6 bases). This CDR3 region has 16 residues. V gave up 5 bases and J gave up 5 bases, with 20 bases separating them. From germline, CDR1 is SEHNR and CDR2 FQNEAQ (reference sequence). The CDR3 nucleotides are TGTGCCAGCAGCCCCCCGAACAGGGAACCGCTAGATACGCAGTATTTT. Amino acid sequence: CASSPPNREPLDTQYF.

The chain joins TRBV14 to TRBJ2-6; D unresolved. Trimming shortened V by 0 bases and J by 0 bases, and 6 bases separated the two germline ends. Germline CDR1 reads SGHDN; CDR2 reads FVKESK. The CDR3 has 16 residues. CDR3 sequence: CASSQDGNSGANVLTF. Written as DNA, the CDR3 is TGTGCCAGCAGCCAAGATGGAAACTCTGGGGCCAACGTCCTGACTTTC.